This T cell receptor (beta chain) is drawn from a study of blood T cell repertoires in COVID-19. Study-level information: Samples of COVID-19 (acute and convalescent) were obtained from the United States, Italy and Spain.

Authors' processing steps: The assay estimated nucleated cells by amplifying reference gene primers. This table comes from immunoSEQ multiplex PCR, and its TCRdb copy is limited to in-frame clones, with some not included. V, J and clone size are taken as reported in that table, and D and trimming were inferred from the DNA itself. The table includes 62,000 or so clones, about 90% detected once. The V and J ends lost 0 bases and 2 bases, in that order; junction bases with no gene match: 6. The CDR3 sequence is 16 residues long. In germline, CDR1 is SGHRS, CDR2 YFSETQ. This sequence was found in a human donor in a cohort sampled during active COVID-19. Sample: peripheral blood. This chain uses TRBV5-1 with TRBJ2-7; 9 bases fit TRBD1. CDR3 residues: CASSLGGQGGTYEQYF. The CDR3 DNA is TGCGCCAGCAGCTTGGGGGGACAGGGTGGCACCTACGAGCAGTACTTC. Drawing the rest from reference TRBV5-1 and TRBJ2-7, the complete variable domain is KAGVTQTPRYLIKTRGQQVTLSCSPISGHRSVSWYQQTPGQGLQFLFEYFSETQRNKGNFPGRFSGRQFSNSRSEMNVSTLELGDSALYLCASSLGGQGGTYEQYFGPGTRLTVT.